This T cell receptor beta chain was obtained from a study of CXCR3-negative and CXCR3-positive naive CD8 T cells. Regarding the study as a whole: The majority of assays used fresh PBMCs, and CXCR3 expression partially decreased after cryopreservation. Naive CXCR3-negative and CXCR3-positive cells had similar TRBV-TRBJ usage; memory differed. TRB CDR3 hydrophobicity was greater in CXCR3-positive naive cells than in CXCR3-negative naive cells. Much lower diversity was found in memory CD8+ cells, while both naive subsets had comparably high diversity.

CD45RO-CCR7+CD27+CD95- was the phenotype of naive CD8+ T cells. The CDR3 runs to 12 residues. CDR1 and CDR2 (germline): SGDLS, YYNGEE. Through 5' RACE with UMI labels, the TRB cDNA libraries were prepared. Reprocessing the 5' RACE reads, TCRdb reports a single entry for every CDR3 protein and omits DNA. Its table records about 60,000 distinct CDR3 sequences. About this clonotype: Its antigen remains unknown.

The TCR sequence derives from a human donor in good health. Some clones in this sample may be carry-over from other donors' samples. V usage is TRBV9 and J usage is TRBJ1-1. The specimen was naive CXCR3+ CD8+ T cells from blood. Subset denoted: CD45RO-CCR7+CD27+CD95- naive CD8+ T cells expressing CXCR3 (TNR3+). The chain's CDR3 is CASSTGGREAFF.